These T cell receptor beta chains were read from a single sample in a study of T-cell reconstitution after alpha-beta-depleted transplantation in children. TCRdb fed the PCR reads into MiXCR, producing one record per CDR3 protein. The top ten hold 14% of the sample, which has 500,000 to 650,000 distinct CDR3 sequences, over 9.5% seen once. The sequencing used PBMCs, mostly from graft donor cells, collected 180 days after TCRalphabeta/CD19-depleted stem cell transplant. The receptor set was obtained from a female patient under 10 years old who had a stem cell transplant for aplastic anemia, so the T cells may come from the graft donor. Both conserved end residues are part of each CDR3. The order of the fields is J gene, clone size, V gene, D gene, CDR3 DNA, CDR3 protein. D genes are given only for firm matches. Where a row states a size, it is once, few, many or the class of an expanded clone; other rows omit it.

J: TRBJ1-1
size: few
V: TRBV29-1
D: .
DNA: TGCAGCGTTGTAAGAGGGGGATCGGAAGCTTTCTTT
CDR3: CSVVRGGSEAFF

J: TRBJ2-5
size: .
V: TRBV2
D: .
DNA: TGTGCCAGCAGTGAAAGCAGGGCGGGGCAAGAGACCCAGTACTTC
CDR3: CASSESRAGQETQYF

J: TRBJ1-2
size: .
V: TRBV9
D: .
DNA: TGTGCCAGCAGCGGATCCCCGACAGCTGGCTACACCTTC
CDR3: CASSGSPTAGYTF

J: TRBJ2-3
size: few
V: TRBV4-3
D: .
DNA: TGCGCCAGCAGCCAAGATCCCGCGGAGACAGATACGCAGTATTTT
CDR3: CASSQDPAETDTQYF

J: TRBJ2-3
size: .
V: TRBV7-2
D: .
DNA: TGTGCCAGCAGCGACCGGGACGGAAGCACAGATACGCAGTATTTT
CDR3: CASSDRDGSTDTQYF

J: TRBJ1-5
size: .
V: TRBV3-1
D: .
DNA: TGTGCCAGCAGCCCGGCGGGGCATCAGCCCCAGCATTTT
CDR3: CASSPAGHQPQHF

J: TRBJ2-7
size: few
V: TRBV4-3
D: .
DNA: TGCGCCAGCAGCCAAGGGGGCGGGGCAGCCTACGAGCAGTACTTC
CDR3: CASSQGGGAAYEQYF

J: TRBJ2-1
size: .
V: TRBV5-6
D: TRBD1
DNA: TGTGCCAGCAGCTCGACAACAGGGGGCGGGGTGACAAATGAGCAGTTCTTC
CDR3: CASSSTTGGGVTNEQFF

J: TRBJ2-5
size: .
V: TRBV5-6
D: .
DNA: TGTGCCAGCAGCCGACCCAGGGTACAGCAAGAGACCCAGTACTTC
CDR3: CASSRPRVQQETQYF

J: TRBJ2-5
size: .
V: TRBV7-2
D: .
DNA: TGTGCCAGCAGCTTACCGGGGCCCCGAGAGACCCAGTACTTC
CDR3: CASSLPGPRETQYF